This T cell receptor beta chain was retrieved from a study of cytomegalovirus exposure and HLA in healthy donors. Study-level results: Later findings reportedly placed an Asian-associated ancestry cluster below the approximately 650-donor mean for N-insertions. Reportedly, cytomegalovirus status was diagnosed with high sensitivity and specificity.

CDR1 and CDR2 from the germline V gene are SGHRS and YFSETQ. The CDR3 totals 13 residues. Trimming shortened V by 2 bases and J by 10 bases, and 12 bases separated the two germline ends. This clone was detected a few times. What it recognizes is unknown. A multiplex PCR was run with 60 Vbeta primers and 13 Jbeta primers. Source study methods: It was a later analysis that counted around 85 million unique TCR beta chains, of which about 10 million were shared. The method was immunoSEQ multiplex PCR; TCRdb's version includes in-frame clones alone and lacks a portion of them. That table furnishes V, J and clone size, whereas the DNA furnished D and trimming. This table has approximately 180,000 clones, around 83% appearing once.

The chain couples TRBV5-1 to TRBJ2-2; D remains unclear. The sequenced material came from PBMCs. This clonotype originated in a woman aged 40 to 50 in good health and CMV-seronegative. CDR3 nucleotide sequence: TGCGCCAGCAGCTTTGCACAGTCTACGGAGCTGTTTTTT. Translating it yields CASSFAQSTELFF.